The clone carrying this T cell receptor (beta chain) was counted between two and nine times. Its target is not known. V lost 8 bases and J lost 3, with 23 bases in between. CDR3 size: 18 residues. Germline CDR1 LNHDA, CDR2 SQIVND (reference sequence). RNA transcripts yielded amplified TCR beta CDR3 regions. HTBI primers were used in a first-round RT-PCR, which preceded a second-round multiplex PCR. TCRdb processed the multiplex PCR reads anew with MiXCR; each CDR3 protein has one entry. Of almost 750,000 distinct CDR3 sequences detected, around 40% appear once; the ten largest clones hold 35% to 55%. Diagnosis was based on clinical symptoms, serum thyroxine, TRAb, thyroid ultrasound and orbital computed tomography. This entry comes from a study of Graves' ophthalmopathy and Graves' hyperthyroidism. Study in general: No treatment had been given when peripheral blood was collected at initial diagnosis. Study results and caveats: The blood repertoire also included most expanded thyroid clonotypes above 0.001 frequency.

This TCR was sampled from an adult man with Graves' ophthalmopathy. Sequencing was carried out using peripheral blood. The V gene is TRBV19, the J gene TRBJ2-6, with D maybe TRBD1 (6 bases). CDR3 in DNA: TGTGCCAGTTCGACACAGGTACTCAGGGGTCTTGGGGCCAACGTCCTGACTTTC. It codes for CASSTQVLRGLGANVLTF.